The 9 T cell receptor beta chains below were found in one sample sequenced in a study of post-analysis software for immune sequencing data. Study-wide points: About five TRBV segments, including TRBV5-6, TRBV5-1 and TRBV20-1, were more frequent in patients than controls.

No antigens are known for them. Presence of unique molecular identifiers characterized the TCR beta cDNA libraries. TCRdb passed the PCR reads through MiXCR, listing each CDR3 protein once. The table shows 750,000 to 900,000 distinct CDR3 sequences, with 40% to 55% occurring only once. The sample taken for sequencing was blood. These receptors all stem from a girl aged 10-17 years with multiple sclerosis.

The V and J genes are TRBV5-1 and TRBJ2-7, with 11 bases lining up with TRBD1. The ends lost 4 bases at V and 5 bases at J; junction bases unmatched: 11. Germline values: CDR1 SGHRS, CDR2 YFSETQ. CDR3 length: 16 residues. The CDR3 reads CASSALRDRGSHEQYF. The CDR3 bases are TGCGCCAGCAGCGCGCTCCGGGACAGGGGGTCCCACGAGCAGTACTTC.

The chain links TRBV6-6 to TRBJ1-2; D gene unclear. CDR1 is MNHNY and CDR2 is SVGAGI in the germline V gene (reference sequence). The CDR3 is made up of 13 amino acids. V lost 5 bases, J lost 0 bases, and 7 bases lay in between. CDR3: CASSPDPNYGYTF. CDR3 coding DNA: TGTGCCAGCAGTCCGGACCCTAACTATGGCTACACCTTC.

This clonotype came up a few times. V and J are TRBV29-1 and TRBJ1-5, with a possible D match to TRBD1 (6 bases). The CDR3 runs to 14 residues. Germline V gene data show CDR1 as SQVTM and CDR2 as ANQGSEA. Deletions cut 2 bases from V and 1 base from J, with 9 bases between. In nucleotides, the CDR3 is TGCAGCGTTGAAACAGGGATAAGCAATCAGCCCCAGCATTTT. It is translated as CSVETGISNQPQHF.

CDR3 in amino acids: CASSYSTGGAQYF. The CDR3 bases are TGTGCCAGCAGTTACTCGACAGGGGGCGCGCAGTACTTC. The rearrangement links TRBV6-6 to TRBJ2-5; 10 positions match TRBD1. This CDR3 has 13 residues. V dropped 0 bases and J dropped 11; count of bases not matched to a gene: 3. Looked up from germline, CDR1 is MNHNY and CDR2 is SVGAGI (reference sequence).

The chain has TRBV20-1 and TRBJ2-1; no firm D call. Germline loops: CDR1 DFQATT, CDR2 SNEGSKA (reference sequence). This CDR3 has 12 residues. V shed 1 base and J shed 6 bases, with 7 bases lying between them. CDR3 coding DNA: TGCAGTGCTAGAGTTGACCCCAATGAGCAGTTCTTC. It yields the protein CSARVDPNEQFF.

V usage is TRBV29-1 and J usage is TRBJ2-1; D uncertain. V was cut by 2 bases and J by 5 bases, with 4 bases left in between. The germline V gene has CDR1 SQVTM and CDR2 ANQGSEA. The CDR3 has 11 amino acids. In nucleotides, the CDR3 is TGCAGCGTTGAACAACACAATGAGCAGTTCTTC. This encodes CSVEQHNEQFF.

The rearrangement links TRBV7-2 to TRBJ2-7, with D possibly TRBD1 on 5 matching bases. V lost 1 base to trimming and J lost 6 bases, with 10 bases between them. The CDR3 has 13 amino acids. Germline V gene lookup returns CDR1 SGHTA and CDR2 FQGNSA. CDR3 in amino acids: CASSLGRVSEQYF. For the CDR3, the DNA is TGTGCCAGCAGCTTAGGCAGGGTCAGCGAGCAGTACTTC.

The V gene is TRBV20-1, the J gene TRBJ2-3, with 11 bases matching TRBD2. The CDR3 is 15 amino acids. V trimming: 5 bases; J trimming: 5 bases; junction bases outside the gene matches: 9. CDR1 is DFQATT, CDR2 SNEGSKA, per germline (reference sequence). CDR3 loop: CSAPLAGGVEDTQYF. CDR3 DNA sequence: TGCAGTGCTCCATTAGCGGGAGGGGTCGAAGATACGCAGTATTTT.

This chain uses TRBV7-9 with TRBJ2-1; no clear D. The closer fit of TRBJ2-7 to the DNA end suggests the J call may be wrong. The CDR3 extends over 12 amino acids. Germline V gives CDR1 SEHNR, CDR2 FQNEAQ (reference sequence). CDR3 nucleotide sequence: TGTGCCAGCAGCTACGCAGGCCCCGAGCAGTACTTC. Residues: CASSYAGPEQYF.